This is a list of T cell receptor beta chains from one sample in a study of tumor-infiltrating lymphocytes in primary liver carcinoma. TCRdb re-analysed the multiplex PCR reads in MiXCR, keeping a single row per CDR3 protein. The sample lists 200,000 or so distinct CDR3 sequences, roughly 61% occurring once. Sequences were obtained from peripheral blood. Source of these receptors: a woman aged 55-70 years with primary liver carcinoma and hepatitis B virus infection. Both conserved end residues are part of each CDR3. A D gene is named only where the DNA matches it firmly. The listing skips clone size in some rows; elsewhere it reads once, few, many or a size class.

clone size: few; V gene: TRBV6-1; J gene: TRBJ1-2; D gene: TRBD1; CDR3 protein: CASTLGQTSTNYGYTF; CDR3 DNA: TGTGCCAGCACCCTGGGACAGACGAGTACTAACTATGGCTACACCTTC
clone size: NA; V gene: TRBV6-5; J gene: TRBJ2-2; D gene: NA; CDR3 protein: CASRLSGTITRELFF; CDR3 DNA: TGTGCCAGCAGACTATCAGGGACGATCACCCGGGAGCTGTTTTTT
clone size: NA; V gene: TRBV7-9; J gene: TRBJ1-5; D gene: NA; CDR3 protein: CTSSLGDGMAPQHF; CDR3 DNA: TGTACCAGCAGCTTAGGGGACGGCATGGCGCCCCAGCATTTT
clone size: NA; V gene: TRBV11-3; J gene: TRBJ2-1; D gene: NA; CDR3 protein: CASNHSSYNEQFF; CDR3 DNA: TGTGCCAGCAACCATAGTTCCTACAATGAGCAGTTCTTC
clone size: NA; V gene: TRBV24-1; J gene: TRBJ2-1; D gene: TRBD1; CDR3 protein: CATSDADRGLSNEQFF; CDR3 DNA: TGTGCCACCAGTGACGCGGACAGGGGTCTCAGCAATGAGCAGTTCTTC
clone size: few; V gene: TRBV28; J gene: TRBJ2-7; D gene: NA; CDR3 protein: CASRGMGVEQYF; CDR3 DNA: TGTGCCTCCCGGGGTATGGGAGTAGAGCAGTACTTC
clone size: NA; V gene: TRBV18; J gene: TRBJ2-1; D gene: TRBD1; CDR3 protein: CASSPGTGVAEQFF; CDR3 DNA: TGTGCCAGCTCACCCGGTACAGGGGTTGCTGAGCAGTTCTTC
clone size: many; V gene: TRBV12-3/TRBV12-4; J gene: TRBJ1-3; D gene: TRBD1; CDR3 protein: CASTRTGLSSGNTIYF; CDR3 DNA: TGTGCCAGCACTCGGACAGGGCTGAGCTCTGGAAACACCATATATTTT
clone size: many; V gene: TRBV4-2; J gene: TRBJ1-1; D gene: TRBD1; CDR3 protein: CASSRKGQGGTEAFF; CDR3 DNA: TGTGCCAGCAGCCGAAAAGGACAGGGTGGAACTGAAGCTTTCTTT
clone size: NA; V gene: TRBV6-2/TRBV6-3; J gene: TRBJ2-1; D gene: TRBD2; CDR3 protein: CASSPHRLAGGDYNEQFF; CDR3 DNA: TGCGCCAGCAGTCCCCACCGACTAGCGGGAGGGGACTACAATGAGCAGTTCTTC
clone size: NA; V gene: TRBV28; J gene: TRBJ1-2; D gene: TRBD1; CDR3 protein: CASSSPGQDHYGYTF; CDR3 DNA: TGTGCCAGCAGCTCTCCGGGACAGGATCACTATGGCTACACCTTC
clone size: NA; V gene: TRBV5-6; J gene: TRBJ2-2; D gene: NA; CDR3 protein: CASSLKMRRNTGEQFF; CDR3 DNA: TGTGCCAGCAGCCTGAAGATGAGACGGAACACCGGGGAGCAGTTTTTT
clone size: NA; V gene: TRBV11-2; J gene: TRBJ1-2; D gene: NA; CDR3 protein: CASSSPGQGATNYGCTF; CDR3 DNA: NA
clone size: many; V gene: TRBV13; J gene: TRBJ2-2; D gene: TRBD2; CDR3 protein: CASSTTSGRRYTGELFF; CDR3 DNA: TGTGCCAGCAGCACGACTAGCGGGAGAAGGTACACCGGGGAGCTGTTTTTT
clone size: NA; V gene: TRBV29-1; J gene: TRBJ1-2; D gene: TRBD1; CDR3 protein: CSVDPRTGLVSYVYTF; CDR3 DNA: TGCAGCGTTGACCCACGGACAGGACTCGTCTCCTATGTCTACACCTTC
clone size: medium-sized; V gene: TRBV6-5; J gene: TRBJ2-7; D gene: NA; CDR3 protein: CASSTTPTSYEQYF; CDR3 DNA: TGTGCCAGCAGTACCACTCCCACCTCCTACGAGCAGTACTTC
clone size: NA; V gene: TRBV7-8; J gene: TRBJ1-1; D gene: NA; CDR3 protein: CANSWKGVTEVFF; CDR3 DNA: TGTGCCAACAGCTGGAAGGGCGTAACTGAAGTTTTCTTT
clone size: NA; V gene: TRBV11-2; J gene: TRBJ2-4; D gene: NA; CDR3 protein: CDSERRLVAKNIQYF; CDR3 DNA: TGTGACTCGGAGAGGCGGCTCGTCGCCAAAAACATTCAGTACTTC
clone size: NA; V gene: TRBV18; J gene: TRBJ2-1; D gene: TRBD2; CDR3 protein: CASSPLIAGASDEQFF; CDR3 DNA: TGTGCCAGCTCACCACTAATAGCGGGAGCGAGCGATGAGCAGTTCTTC
clone size: NA; V gene: TRBV11-2; J gene: TRBJ2-7; D gene: NA; CDR3 protein: CASDLDPGHTSEQYF; CDR3 DNA: TGTGCCAGCGACTTAGACCCAGGCCATACGTCCGAGCAATACTTC
clone size: NA; V gene: TRBV11-2; J gene: TRBJ2-1; D gene: NA; CDR3 protein: CANSLDLLAGNEQLF; CDR3 DNA: TGTGCCAACAGCTTAGATCTTTTGGCGGGCAATGAGCAGCTCTTC
clone size: once; V gene: TRBV4-2; J gene: TRBJ2-3; D gene: NA; CDR3 protein: CASSQDGGRARGDTQYF; CDR3 DNA: TGTGCCAGCAGCCAAGATGGAGGGAGGGCCAGGGGAGATACGCAGTATTTT
clone size: NA; V gene: TRBV4-1; J gene: TRBJ2-3; D gene: NA; CDR3 protein: CASSQGYRARTGADTQYF; CDR3 DNA: TGCGCCAGCAGCCAAGGCTACAGGGCGAGGACTGGCGCAGATACGCAGTATTTT
clone size: NA; V gene: TRBV6-1; J gene: TRBJ1-2; D gene: TRBD1; CDR3 protein: CASSDTGGANYGYTF; CDR3 DNA: TGTGCCAGCAGTGATACAGGGGGCGCTAACTATGGCTACACCTTC
clone size: few; V gene: TRBV5-1; J gene: TRBJ2-1; D gene: NA; CDR3 protein: CASSLGLPGRAEQFF; CDR3 DNA: TGCGCCAGCAGCTTGGGCCTTCCTGGAAGGGCTGAGCAGTTCTTC
clone size: NA; V gene: TRBV7-8; J gene: TRBJ1-5; D gene: TRBD1; CDR3 protein: CASSLVGTGGFNQPQHF; CDR3 DNA: TGTGCCAGCAGCTTAGTGGGCACAGGGGGTTTCAATCAGCCCCAGCATTTT
clone size: NA; V gene: TRBV5-1; J gene: TRBJ1-6; D gene: NA; CDR3 protein: CASSLVYQNSPLHF; CDR3 DNA: TGCGCCAGCAGCTTGGTTTATCAGAATTCACCCCTCCACTTT
clone size: few; V gene: TRBV29-1; J gene: TRBJ1-2; D gene: NA; CDR3 protein: CSVEEAYDYTF; CDR3 DNA: TGCAGCGTTGAAGAGGCCTATGACTACACCTTC
clone size: many; V gene: TRBV10-3; J gene: TRBJ2-1; D gene: NA; CDR3 protein: CAISESGAAGGFF; CDR3 DNA: TGTGCCATCAGTGAGTCTGGAGCGGCCGGTGGGTTCTTC
clone size: many; V gene: TRBV6-1; J gene: TRBJ1-5; D gene: NA; CDR3 protein: CASSEFRENQPQHF; CDR3 DNA: TGTGCCAGCAGTGAATTCAGGGAGAATCAGCCCCAGCATTTT
clone size: few; V gene: TRBV9; J gene: TRBJ2-7; D gene: NA; CDR3 protein: CASSVGGQAYEQYF; CDR3 DNA: TGTGCCAGCAGCGTAGGGGGCCAGGCCTACGAGCAGTACTTC
clone size: NA; V gene: TRBV20-1; J gene: TRBJ2-7; D gene: TRBD1; CDR3 protein: CSAGRTGYVSEQYF; CDR3 DNA: TGCAGTGCTGGCCGGACAGGGTACGTTTCCGAGCAGTACTTC
clone size: many; V gene: TRBV5-1; J gene: TRBJ2-3; D gene: NA; CDR3 protein: CASSPSLSADTQYF; CDR3 DNA: TGCGCCAGCAGCCCATCCCTTTCGGCAGATACGCAGTATTTT
clone size: few; V gene: TRBV28; J gene: TRBJ1-1; D gene: NA; CDR3 protein: CASKGSWGFNTEAFF; CDR3 DNA: TGTGCCAGCAAGGGCAGCTGGGGTTTCAACACTGAAGCTTTCTTT
clone size: few; V gene: TRBV5-1; J gene: TRBJ1-1; D gene: NA; CDR3 protein: CASSSEARVRNTEAFF; CDR3 DNA: TGCGCCAGCAGCTCGGAGGCTCGGGTGAGAAACACTGAAGCTTTCTTT
clone size: NA; V gene: TRBV11-3; J gene: TRBJ2-1; D gene: NA; CDR3 protein: CASSLGRWDLSSYNGQFF; CDR3 DNA: TGTGCCAGCAGCTTAGGTCGATGGGACTTGTCCTCCTACAATGGGCAGTTCTTC
clone size: many; V gene: TRBV6-5; J gene: TRBJ1-2; D gene: NA; CDR3 protein: CASSYIAGYGYTF; CDR3 DNA: TGTGCCAGCAGTTACATAGCAGGGTACGGCTACACCTTC
clone size: NA; V gene: TRBV6-5; J gene: TRBJ1-2; D gene: NA; CDR3 protein: CASGAEYGYTF; CDR3 DNA: TGTGCCAGCGGCGCAGAATATGGCTACACCTTC
clone size: NA; V gene: TRBV29-1; J gene: TRBJ1-1; D gene: NA; CDR3 protein: CSAMIEGTEAFF; CDR3 DNA: TGCAGCGCAATGATAGAGGGCACTGAAGCTTTCTTT
clone size: many; V gene: TRBV6-1; J gene: TRBJ1-1; D gene: TRBD1; CDR3 protein: CASRTGTGLGTEAFF; CDR3 DNA: TGTGCCAGCAGGACCGGGACAGGGTTGGGCACTGAAGCTTTCTTT
clone size: NA; V gene: TRBV11-2; J gene: TRBJ2-5; D gene: NA; CDR3 protein: CASTLGLATQYF; CDR3 DNA: TGTGCCAGCACCTTAGGTCTGGCGACCCAGTACTTC
clone size: many; V gene: TRBV6-5; J gene: TRBJ1-2; D gene: NA; CDR3 protein: CASRRTDRYTF; CDR3 DNA: TGTGCCAGCCGGCGGACAGACCGCTACACCTTC
clone size: NA; V gene: TRBV28; J gene: TRBJ1-1; D gene: NA; CDR3 protein: CASSLLSGAEAFF; CDR3 DNA: TGTGCCAGCAGTTTATTATCCGGGGCTGAAGCTTTCTTT
clone size: NA; V gene: TRBV4-2; J gene: TRBJ2-7; D gene: NA; CDR3 protein: CASSQGTGSQYEQYF; CDR3 DNA: TGTGCCAGCAGCCAAGGCACCGGGTCTCAGTACGAGCAGTACTTC
clone size: few; V gene: TRBV30; J gene: TRBJ2-3; D gene: TRBD2; CDR3 protein: CAWRPSGSTDTQYF; CDR3 DNA: TGTGCCTGGAGGCCTAGCGGGAGCACAGATACGCAGTATTTT